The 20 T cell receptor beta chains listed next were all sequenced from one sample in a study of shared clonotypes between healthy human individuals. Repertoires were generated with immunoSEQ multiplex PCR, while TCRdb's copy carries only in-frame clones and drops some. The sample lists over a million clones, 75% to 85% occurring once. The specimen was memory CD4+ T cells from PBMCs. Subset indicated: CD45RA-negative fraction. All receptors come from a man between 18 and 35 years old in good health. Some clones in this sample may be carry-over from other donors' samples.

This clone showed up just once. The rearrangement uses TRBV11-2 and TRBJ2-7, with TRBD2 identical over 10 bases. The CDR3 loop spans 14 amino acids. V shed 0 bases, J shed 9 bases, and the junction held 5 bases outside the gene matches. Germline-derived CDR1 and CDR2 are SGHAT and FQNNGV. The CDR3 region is CASSLDAASGRQYF. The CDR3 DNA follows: TGTGCCAGCAGCTTAGACGCGGCTAGCGGGAGGCAGTACTTC.

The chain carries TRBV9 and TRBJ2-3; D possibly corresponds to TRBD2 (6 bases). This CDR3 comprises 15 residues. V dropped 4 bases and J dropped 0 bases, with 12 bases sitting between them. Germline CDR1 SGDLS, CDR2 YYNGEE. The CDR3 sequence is CASSRERISTDTQYF. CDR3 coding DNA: TGTGCCAGCAGCCGGGAGCGTATAAGCACAGATACGCAGTATTTT.

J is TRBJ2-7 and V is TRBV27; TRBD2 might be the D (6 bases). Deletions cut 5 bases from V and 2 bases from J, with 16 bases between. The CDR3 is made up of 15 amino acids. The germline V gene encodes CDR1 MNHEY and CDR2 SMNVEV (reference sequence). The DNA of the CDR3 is TGTGCCAGCAGTGCCACCGGACTACCAACCTACGAGCAGTACTTC. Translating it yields CASSATGLPTYEQYF.

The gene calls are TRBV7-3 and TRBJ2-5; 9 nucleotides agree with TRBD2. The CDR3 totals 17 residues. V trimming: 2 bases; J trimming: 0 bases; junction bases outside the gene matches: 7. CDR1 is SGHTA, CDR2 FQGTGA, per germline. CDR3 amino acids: CASSLAGGPGYQETQYF. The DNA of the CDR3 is TGTGCCAGCAGCTTAGCGGGAGGGCCAGGGTACCAAGAGACCCAGTACTTC.

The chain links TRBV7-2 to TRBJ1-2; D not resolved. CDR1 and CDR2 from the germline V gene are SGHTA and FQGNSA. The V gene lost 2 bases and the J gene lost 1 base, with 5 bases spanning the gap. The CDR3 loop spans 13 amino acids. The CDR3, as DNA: TGTGCCAGCAGCTTACAGGTTAACTATGGCTACACCTTC. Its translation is CASSLQVNYGYTF.

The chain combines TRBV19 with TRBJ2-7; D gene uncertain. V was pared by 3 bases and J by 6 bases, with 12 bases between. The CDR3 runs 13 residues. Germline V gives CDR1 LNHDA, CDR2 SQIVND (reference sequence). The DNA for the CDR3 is TGTGCCAGTAGTATGACTCCGTGGGGCGAGCAGTACTTC. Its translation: CASSMTPWGEQYF.

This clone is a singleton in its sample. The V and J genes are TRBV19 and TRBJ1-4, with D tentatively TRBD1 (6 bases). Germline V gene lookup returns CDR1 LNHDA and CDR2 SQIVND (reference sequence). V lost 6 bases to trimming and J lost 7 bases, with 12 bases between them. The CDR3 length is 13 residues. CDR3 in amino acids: CASSRQVREKLFF. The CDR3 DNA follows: TGTGCCAGTAGCAGACAGGTCCGTGAAAAACTGTTTTTT.

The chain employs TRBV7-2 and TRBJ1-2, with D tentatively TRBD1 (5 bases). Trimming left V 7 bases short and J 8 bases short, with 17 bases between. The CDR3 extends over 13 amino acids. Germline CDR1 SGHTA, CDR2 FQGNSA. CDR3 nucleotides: TGTGCCAGCACCCCGAGGGCAGGGTTGGGCTACACCTTC. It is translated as CASTPRAGLGYTF.

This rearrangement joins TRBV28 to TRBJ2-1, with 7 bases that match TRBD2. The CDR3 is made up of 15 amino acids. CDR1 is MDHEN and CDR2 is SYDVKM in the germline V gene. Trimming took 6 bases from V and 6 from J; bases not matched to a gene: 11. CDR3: CASSQAGLGSNEQFF. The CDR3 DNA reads TGTGCCAGCAGCCAAGCCGGACTAGGGAGCAATGAGCAGTTCTTC.

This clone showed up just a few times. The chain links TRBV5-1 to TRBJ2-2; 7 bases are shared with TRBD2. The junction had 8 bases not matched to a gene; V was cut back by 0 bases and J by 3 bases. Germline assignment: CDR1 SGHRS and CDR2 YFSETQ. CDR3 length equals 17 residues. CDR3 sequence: CASSLGLLREYTGELFF. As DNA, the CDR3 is TGCGCCAGCAGCTTGGGTTTATTGCGGGAGTACACCGGGGAGCTGTTTTTT.

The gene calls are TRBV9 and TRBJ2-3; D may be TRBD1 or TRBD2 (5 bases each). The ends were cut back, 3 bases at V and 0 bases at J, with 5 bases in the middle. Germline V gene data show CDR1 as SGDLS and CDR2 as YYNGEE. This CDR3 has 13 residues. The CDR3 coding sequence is TGTGCCAGCAGCGGGGGGAGCACAGATACGCAGTATTTT. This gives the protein CASSGGSTDTQYF.

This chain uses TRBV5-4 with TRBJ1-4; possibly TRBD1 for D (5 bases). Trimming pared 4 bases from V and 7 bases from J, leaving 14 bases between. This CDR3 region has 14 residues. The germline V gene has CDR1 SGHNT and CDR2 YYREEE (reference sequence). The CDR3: CASSRQTRGEKLFF. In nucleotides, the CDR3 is TGTGCCAGCAGCCGACAGACGAGAGGTGAAAAACTGTTTTTT.

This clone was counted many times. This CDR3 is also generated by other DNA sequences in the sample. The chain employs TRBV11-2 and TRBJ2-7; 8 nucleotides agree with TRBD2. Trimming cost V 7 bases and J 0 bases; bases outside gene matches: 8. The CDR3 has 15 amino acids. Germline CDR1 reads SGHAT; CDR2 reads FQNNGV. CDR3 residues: CASKDVAGNSYEQYF. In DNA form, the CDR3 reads TGTGCCAGCAAAGACGTAGCGGGAAACTCCTACGAGCAGTACTTC.

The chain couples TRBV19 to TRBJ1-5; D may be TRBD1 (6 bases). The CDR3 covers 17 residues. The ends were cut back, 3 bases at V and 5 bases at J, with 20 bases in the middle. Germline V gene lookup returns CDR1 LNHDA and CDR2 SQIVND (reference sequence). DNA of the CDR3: TGTGCCAGTAGTATCGTCCGAAAGGGGGATCACGATCAGCCCCAGCATTTT. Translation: CASSIVRKGDHDQPQHF. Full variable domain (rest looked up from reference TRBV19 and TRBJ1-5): DGGITQSPKYLFRKEGQNVTLSCEQNLNHDAMYWYRQDPGQGLRLIYYSQIVNDFQKGDIAEGYSVSREKKESFPLTVTSAQKNPTAFYLCASSIVRKGDHDQPQHFGDGTRLSIL.

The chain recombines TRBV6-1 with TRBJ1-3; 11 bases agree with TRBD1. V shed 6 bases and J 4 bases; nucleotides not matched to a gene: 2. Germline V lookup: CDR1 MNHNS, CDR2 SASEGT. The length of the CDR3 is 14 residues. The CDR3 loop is CASRGQGGGNTIYF. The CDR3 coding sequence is TGTGCCAGCAGGGGACAGGGGGGAGGAAACACCATATATTTT.

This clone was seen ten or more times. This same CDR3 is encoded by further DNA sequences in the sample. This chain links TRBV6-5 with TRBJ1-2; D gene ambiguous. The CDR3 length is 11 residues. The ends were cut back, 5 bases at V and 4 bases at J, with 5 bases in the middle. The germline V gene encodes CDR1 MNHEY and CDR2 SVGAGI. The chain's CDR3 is CASSPGYGYTF. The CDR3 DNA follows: TGTGCCAGCAGTCCCGGCTATGGCTACACCTTC.

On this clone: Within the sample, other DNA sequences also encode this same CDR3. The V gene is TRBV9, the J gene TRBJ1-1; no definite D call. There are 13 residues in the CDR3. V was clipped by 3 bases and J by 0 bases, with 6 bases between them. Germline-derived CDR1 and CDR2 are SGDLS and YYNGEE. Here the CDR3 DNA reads TGTGCCAGCAGCGATCGCCTGAACACTGAAGCTTTCTTT. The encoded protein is CASSDRLNTEAFF.

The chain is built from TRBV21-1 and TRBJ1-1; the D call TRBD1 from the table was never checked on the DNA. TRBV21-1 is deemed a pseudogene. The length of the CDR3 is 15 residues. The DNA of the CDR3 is TGTGCCAGCAGCAAAGGGGACAGGAGGAACACTGAAGCTTTCTTT. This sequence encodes CASSKGDRRNTEAFF.

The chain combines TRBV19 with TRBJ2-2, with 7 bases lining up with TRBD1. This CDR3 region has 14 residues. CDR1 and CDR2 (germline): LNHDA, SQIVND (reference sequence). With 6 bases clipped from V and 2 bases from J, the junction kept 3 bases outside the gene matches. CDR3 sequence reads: CASSNRGNTGELFF. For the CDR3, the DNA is TGTGCCAGTAGCAACAGGGGCAACACCGGGGAGCTGTTTTTT.

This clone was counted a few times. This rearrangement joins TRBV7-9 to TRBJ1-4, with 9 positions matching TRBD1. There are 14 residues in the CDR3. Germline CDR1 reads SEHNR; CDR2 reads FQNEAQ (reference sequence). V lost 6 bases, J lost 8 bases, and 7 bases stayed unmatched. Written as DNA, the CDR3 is TGTGCCAGCAGTTCCGGGACAGGGAGGGAAAAACTGTTTTTT. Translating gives CASSSGTGREKLFF.